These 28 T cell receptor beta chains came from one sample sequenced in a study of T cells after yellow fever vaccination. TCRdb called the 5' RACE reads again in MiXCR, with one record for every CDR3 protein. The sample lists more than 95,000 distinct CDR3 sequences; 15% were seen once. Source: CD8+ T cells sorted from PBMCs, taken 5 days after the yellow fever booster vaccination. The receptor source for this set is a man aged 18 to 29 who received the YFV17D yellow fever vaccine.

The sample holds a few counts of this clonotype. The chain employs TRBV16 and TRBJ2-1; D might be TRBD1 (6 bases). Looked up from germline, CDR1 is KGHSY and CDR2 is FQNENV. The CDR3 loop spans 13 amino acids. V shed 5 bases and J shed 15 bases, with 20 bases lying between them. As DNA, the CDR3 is TGTGCCAGCAGCGTCCATATGGGGGCGGTCCTGTTCTTC. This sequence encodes CASSVHMGAVLFF.

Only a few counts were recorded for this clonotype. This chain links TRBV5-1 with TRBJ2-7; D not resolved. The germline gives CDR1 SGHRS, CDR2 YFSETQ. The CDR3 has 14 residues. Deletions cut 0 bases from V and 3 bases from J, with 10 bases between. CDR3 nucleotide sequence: TGCGCCAGCAGCTTGGTGCCTCACAACTACGAGCAGTACTTC. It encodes CASSLVPHNYEQYF.

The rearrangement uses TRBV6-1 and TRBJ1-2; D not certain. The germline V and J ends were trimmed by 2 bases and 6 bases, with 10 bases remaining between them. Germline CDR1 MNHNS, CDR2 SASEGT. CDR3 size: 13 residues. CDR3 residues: CASSERQYDGYTF. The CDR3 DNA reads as TGTGCCAGCAGTGAAAGGCAGTATGATGGCTACACCTTC.

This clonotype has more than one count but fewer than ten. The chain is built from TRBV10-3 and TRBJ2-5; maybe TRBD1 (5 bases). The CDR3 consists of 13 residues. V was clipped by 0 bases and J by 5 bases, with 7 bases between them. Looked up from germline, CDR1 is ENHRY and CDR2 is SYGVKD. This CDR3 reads CAISESGAETQYF. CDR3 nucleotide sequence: TGTGCCATCAGTGAGTCTGGGGCGGAGACCCAGTACTTC.

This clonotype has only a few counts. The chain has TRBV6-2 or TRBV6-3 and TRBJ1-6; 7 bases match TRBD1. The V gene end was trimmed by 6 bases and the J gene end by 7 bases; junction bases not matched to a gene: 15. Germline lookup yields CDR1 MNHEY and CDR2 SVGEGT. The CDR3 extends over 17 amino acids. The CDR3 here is CASRTLRDSLTNSPLHF. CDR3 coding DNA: TGTGCCAGCAGAACACTCCGGGACAGCCTTACCAATTCACCCCTCCACTTT.

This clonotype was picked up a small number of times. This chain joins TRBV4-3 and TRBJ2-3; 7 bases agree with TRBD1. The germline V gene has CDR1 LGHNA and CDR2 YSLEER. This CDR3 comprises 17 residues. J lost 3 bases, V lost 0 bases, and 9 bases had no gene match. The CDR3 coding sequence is TGCGCCAGCAGCCAAGAAACAGGGGACATAAGAACAGATACGCAGTATTTT. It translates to CASSQETGDIRTDTQYF.

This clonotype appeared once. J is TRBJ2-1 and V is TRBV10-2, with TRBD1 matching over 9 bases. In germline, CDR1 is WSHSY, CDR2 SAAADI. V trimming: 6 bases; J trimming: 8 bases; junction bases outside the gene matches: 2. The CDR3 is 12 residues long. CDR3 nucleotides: TGCGCCAGCAGGACAGGGGGAGATGAGCAGTTCTTC. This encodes CASRTGGDEQFF.

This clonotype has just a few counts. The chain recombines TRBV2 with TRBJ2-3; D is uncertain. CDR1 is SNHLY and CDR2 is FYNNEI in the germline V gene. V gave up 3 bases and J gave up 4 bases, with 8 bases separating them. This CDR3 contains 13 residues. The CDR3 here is CASSDLGSDTQYF. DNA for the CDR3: TGTGCCAGCAGTGACTTGGGGTCAGATACGCAGTATTTT.

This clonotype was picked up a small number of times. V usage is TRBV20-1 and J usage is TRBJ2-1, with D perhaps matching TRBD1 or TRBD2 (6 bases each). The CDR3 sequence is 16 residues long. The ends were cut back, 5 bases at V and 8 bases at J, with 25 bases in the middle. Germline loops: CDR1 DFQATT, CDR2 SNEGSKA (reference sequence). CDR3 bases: TGCAGTGCTCCCCCCGGCCGGATGGGGGGCCTACATGAGCAGTTCTTC. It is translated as CSAPPGRMGGLHEQFF.

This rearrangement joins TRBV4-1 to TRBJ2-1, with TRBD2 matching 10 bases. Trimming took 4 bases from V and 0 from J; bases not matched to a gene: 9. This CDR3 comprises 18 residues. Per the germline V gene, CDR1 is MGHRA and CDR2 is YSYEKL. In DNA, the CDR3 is TGCGCCAGCAGCCGACTAGCGGGCCTCCAGAGCTCCTACAATGAGCAGTTCTTC. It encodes CASSRLAGLQSSYNEQFF.

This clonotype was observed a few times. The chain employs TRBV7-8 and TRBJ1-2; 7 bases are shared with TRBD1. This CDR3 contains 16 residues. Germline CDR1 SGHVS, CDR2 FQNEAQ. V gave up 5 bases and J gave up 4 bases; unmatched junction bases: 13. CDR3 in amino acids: CASSTWDSYSPYGYTF. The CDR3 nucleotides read TGTGCCAGCAGCACCTGGGACAGTTATAGCCCCTATGGCTACACCTTC.

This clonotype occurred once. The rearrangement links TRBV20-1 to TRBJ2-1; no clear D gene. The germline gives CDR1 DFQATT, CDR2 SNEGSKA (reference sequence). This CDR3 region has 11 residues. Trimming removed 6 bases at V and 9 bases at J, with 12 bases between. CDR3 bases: TGCAGTGCCCGATTTGTCACTGAGCAGTTCTTC. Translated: CSARFVTEQFF.

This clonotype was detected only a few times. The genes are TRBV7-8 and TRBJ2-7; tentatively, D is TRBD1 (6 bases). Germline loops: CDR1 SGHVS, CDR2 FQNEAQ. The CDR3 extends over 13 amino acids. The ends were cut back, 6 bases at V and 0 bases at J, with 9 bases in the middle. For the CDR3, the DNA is TGTGCCAGCAGTTGGGGGCCCTCCTACGAGCAGTACGTC. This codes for CASSWGPSYEQYV.

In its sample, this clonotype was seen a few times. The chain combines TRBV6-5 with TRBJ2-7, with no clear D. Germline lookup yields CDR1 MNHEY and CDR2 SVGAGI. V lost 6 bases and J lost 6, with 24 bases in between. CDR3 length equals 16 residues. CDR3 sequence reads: CASRPRPPTVRVEQYF. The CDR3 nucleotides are TGTGCCAGCAGACCCCGCCCTCCGACCGTACGGGTCGAGCAGTACTTC.

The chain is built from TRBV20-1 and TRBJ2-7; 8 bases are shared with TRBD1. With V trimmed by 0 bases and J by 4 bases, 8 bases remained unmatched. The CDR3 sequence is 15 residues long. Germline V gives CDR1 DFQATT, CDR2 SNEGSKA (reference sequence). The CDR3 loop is CSARDPRGRVYEQYF. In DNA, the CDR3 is TGCAGTGCTAGAGACCCCAGGGGGCGCGTTTACGAGCAGTACTTC.

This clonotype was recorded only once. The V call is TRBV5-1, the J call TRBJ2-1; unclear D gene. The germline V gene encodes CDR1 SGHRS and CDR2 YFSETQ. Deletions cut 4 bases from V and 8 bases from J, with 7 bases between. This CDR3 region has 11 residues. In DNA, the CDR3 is TGCGCCAGCAGCAATCCCTATGAGCAGTTCTTC. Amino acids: CASSNPYEQFF.

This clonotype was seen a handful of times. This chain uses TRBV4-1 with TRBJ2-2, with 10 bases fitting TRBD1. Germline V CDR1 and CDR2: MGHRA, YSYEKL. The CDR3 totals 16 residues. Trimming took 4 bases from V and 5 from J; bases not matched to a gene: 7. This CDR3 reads CASSPAGTGVTGELFF. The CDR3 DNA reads TGCGCCAGCAGCCCCGCCGGGACAGGGGTGACCGGGGAGCTGTTTTTT.

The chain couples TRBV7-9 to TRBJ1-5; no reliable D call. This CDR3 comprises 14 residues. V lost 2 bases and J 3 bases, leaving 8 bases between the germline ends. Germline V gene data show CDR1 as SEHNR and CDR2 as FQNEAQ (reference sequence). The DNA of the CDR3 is TGTGCCAGCAGCTTAACGTCAGACAATCAGCCCCAGCATTTT. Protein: CASSLTSDNQPQHF.

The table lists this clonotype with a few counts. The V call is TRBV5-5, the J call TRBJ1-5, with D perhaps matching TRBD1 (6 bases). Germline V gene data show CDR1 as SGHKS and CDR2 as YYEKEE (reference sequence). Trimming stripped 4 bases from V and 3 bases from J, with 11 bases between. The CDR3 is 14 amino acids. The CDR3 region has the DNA TGTGCCAGCAGCGTCCGGGACACCAATCAGCCCCAGCATTTT. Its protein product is CASSVRDTNQPQHF.

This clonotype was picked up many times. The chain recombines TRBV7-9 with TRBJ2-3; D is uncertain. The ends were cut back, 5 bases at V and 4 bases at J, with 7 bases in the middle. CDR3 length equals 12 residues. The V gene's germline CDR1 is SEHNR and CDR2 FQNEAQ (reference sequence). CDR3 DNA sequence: TGTGCCAGCAGCCAAGGCGCAGATACGCAGTATTTT. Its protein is CASSQGADTQYF.

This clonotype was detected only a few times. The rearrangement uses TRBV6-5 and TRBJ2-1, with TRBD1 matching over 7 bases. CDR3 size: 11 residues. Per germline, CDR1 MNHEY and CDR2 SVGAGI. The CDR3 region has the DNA TGTGCTGTAACAGGGGAAAACTGGCAGTTCTTC. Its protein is CAVTGENWQFF.

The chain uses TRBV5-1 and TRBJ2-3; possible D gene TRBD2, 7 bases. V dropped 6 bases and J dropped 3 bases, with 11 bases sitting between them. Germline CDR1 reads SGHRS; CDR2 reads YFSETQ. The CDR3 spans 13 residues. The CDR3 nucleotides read TGCGCCAGCAATGGGGGGGCGACAGATACGCAGTATTTT. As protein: CASNGGATDTQYF.

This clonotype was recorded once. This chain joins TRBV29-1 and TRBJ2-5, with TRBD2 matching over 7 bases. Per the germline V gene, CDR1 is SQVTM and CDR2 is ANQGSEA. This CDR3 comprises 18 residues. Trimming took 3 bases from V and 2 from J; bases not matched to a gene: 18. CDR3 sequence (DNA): TGCAGCGTTGATGGGGTTGGCACCCGAGAGCGGGGTCAAGAGACCCAGTACTTC. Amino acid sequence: CSVDGVGTRERGQETQYF.

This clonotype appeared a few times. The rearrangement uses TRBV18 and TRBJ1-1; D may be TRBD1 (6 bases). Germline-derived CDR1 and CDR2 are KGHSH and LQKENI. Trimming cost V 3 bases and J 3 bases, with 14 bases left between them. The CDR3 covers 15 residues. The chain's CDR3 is CASSPWGLTDTEAFF. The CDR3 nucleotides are TGTGCCAGCTCACCGTGGGGGCTTACGGACACTGAAGCTTTCTTT. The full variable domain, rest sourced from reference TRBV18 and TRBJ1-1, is NAGVMQNPRHLVRRRGQEARLRCSPMKGHSHVYWYRQLPEEGLKFMVYLQKENIIDESGMPKERFSAEFPKEGPSILRIQQVVRGDSAAYFCASSPWGLTDTEAFFGQGTRLTVV.

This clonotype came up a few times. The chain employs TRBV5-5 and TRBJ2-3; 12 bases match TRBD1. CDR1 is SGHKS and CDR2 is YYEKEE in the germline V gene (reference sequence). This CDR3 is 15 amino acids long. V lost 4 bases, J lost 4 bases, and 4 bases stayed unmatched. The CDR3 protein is CASSLRDRGPDTQYF. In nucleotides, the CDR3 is TGTGCCAGCAGCCTCCGGGACAGGGGGCCAGATACGCAGTATTTT.

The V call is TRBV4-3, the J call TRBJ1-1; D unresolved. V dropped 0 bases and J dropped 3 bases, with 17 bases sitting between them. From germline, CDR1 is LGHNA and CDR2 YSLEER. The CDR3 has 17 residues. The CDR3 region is CASSQDVTNPGDTEAFF. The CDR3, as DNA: TGCGCCAGCAGCCAAGATGTGACGAACCCCGGGGACACTGAAGCTTTCTTT.

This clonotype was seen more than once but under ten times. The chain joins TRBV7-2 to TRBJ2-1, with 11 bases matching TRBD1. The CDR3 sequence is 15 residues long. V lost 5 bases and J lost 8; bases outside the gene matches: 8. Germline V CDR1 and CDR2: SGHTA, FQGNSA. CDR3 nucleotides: TGTGCCAGCAGCCACCGGGACAGGGGGATGGATGAGCAGTTCTTC. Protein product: CASSHRDRGMDEQFF.

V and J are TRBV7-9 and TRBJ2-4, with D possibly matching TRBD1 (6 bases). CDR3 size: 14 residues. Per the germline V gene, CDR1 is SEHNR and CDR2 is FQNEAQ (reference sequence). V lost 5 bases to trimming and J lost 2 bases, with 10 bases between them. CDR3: CASSHRVSKNIQYF. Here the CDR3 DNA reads TGTGCCAGCAGCCACAGGGTTTCCAAAAACATTCAGTACTTC.